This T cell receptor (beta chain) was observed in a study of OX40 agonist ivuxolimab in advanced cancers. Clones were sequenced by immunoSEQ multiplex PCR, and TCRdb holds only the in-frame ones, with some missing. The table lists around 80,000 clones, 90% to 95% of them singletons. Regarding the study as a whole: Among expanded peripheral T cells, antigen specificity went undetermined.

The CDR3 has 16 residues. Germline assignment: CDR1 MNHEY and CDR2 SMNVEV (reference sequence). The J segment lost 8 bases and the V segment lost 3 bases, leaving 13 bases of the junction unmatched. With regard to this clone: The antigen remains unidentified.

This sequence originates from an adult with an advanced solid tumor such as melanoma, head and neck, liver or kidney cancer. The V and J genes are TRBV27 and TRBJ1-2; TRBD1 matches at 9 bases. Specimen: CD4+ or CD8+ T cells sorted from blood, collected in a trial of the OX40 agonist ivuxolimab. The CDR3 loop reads CASSFGTGLLLGGYTF. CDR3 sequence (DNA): TGTGCCAGCAGTTTCGGGACAGGGCTGCTTTTGGGGGGCTACACCTTC.